This TCR beta chain is from a study of metastatic and nonmetastatic thyroid tumors. About the research overall: A comparison of repertoires was made across blood and tumor or nodule tissue from malignant and benign thyroid patients.

There are many counts of this clone. What it binds is not known. Before thyroid surgery, none of the patients had received any treatment. Study findings and constraints: It was reported that TCR beta diversity was significantly higher in malignant thyroid tumors than benign nodules, in blood and tumor.

In the source study's methods: Construction of a distant-metastasis classifier for papillary thyroid cancer relied on CDR3 differences across clinicopathological groups. TCRdb reanalyzed the PCR reads with MiXCR. TCRdb's processing, not the study's, gives the V and J calls here. The top ten hold roughly 30% of the sample, which has around 20,000 clones, approximately 10% seen once. Germline values: CDR1 SGHRS, CDR2 YFSETQ. This CDR3 comprises 13 residues. V lost 3 bases and J lost 8, with 11 bases in between. The sequence was collected from a female donor with papillary thyroid cancer or a benign thyroid nodule (not recorded which). Some clones in this sample may be carry-over from other donors' samples. Specimen: blood. V and J are TRBV5-1 and TRBJ1-4; D is undetermined. The CDR3 nucleotides are TGCGCCAGCAGCTACAGCCCGGGAGAAAAACTGTTTTTT. Protein: CASSYSPGEKLFF.